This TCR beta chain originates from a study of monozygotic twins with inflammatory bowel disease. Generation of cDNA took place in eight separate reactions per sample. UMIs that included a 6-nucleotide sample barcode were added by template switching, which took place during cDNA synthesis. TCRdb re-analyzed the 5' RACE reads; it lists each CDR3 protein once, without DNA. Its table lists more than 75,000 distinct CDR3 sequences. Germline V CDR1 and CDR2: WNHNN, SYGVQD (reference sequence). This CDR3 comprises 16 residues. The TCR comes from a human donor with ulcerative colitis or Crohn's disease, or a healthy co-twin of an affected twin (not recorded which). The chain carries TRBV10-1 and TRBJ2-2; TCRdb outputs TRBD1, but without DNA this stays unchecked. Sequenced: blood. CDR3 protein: CASSDGRGPYTGELFF.